A selection of T cell receptor beta chains follows, all from one sample in a study of blood T cell repertoires in COVID-19. Generated by immunoSEQ multiplex PCR, the TCRdb table keeps only in-frame clones and is missing some. The table includes about 380,000 clones, around 84% detected once. Sequencing was carried out using peripheral blood. The receptors come from a human donor with acute or convalescent COVID-19. The donor label of this sample is uncertain. CDR3s include the opening cysteine and the closing phenylalanine or tryptophan. The order of the fields is V gene, J gene, D gene, clone size, CDR3 protein, CDR3 DNA. A D gene is named only where the DNA matches it firmly. Clone size is given for some rows only: seen once, a few or many times, or a class if the clone is expanded.

TRBV5-1	TRBJ1-4	.	once	CASSLVGAREKLFF	TGCGCCAGCAGCTTGGTGGGGGCACGGGAAAAACTGTTTTTT
TRBV2	TRBJ2-7	.	.	CASSGGYEQYF	TGTGCCAGCAGTGGAGGGTACGAGCAGTACTTC
TRBV29-1	TRBJ2-7	TRBD1	once	CSGARDRGSEQYF	TGCAGCGGTGCCCGGGACAGGGGCTCCGAGCAGTACTTC
TRBV4-1	TRBJ1-1	.	many	CASSQALRGDTEAFF	TGCGCCAGCAGCCAAGCCCTCCGGGGAGACACTGAAGCTTTCTTT
TRBV5-6	TRBJ1-1	.	few	CASSLPGGPDEAFF	TGTGCCAGCAGCCTCCCGGGGGGGCCTGACGAAGCTTTCTTT
TRBV2	TRBJ1-5	.	few	CASSYPGTSSNQPQHF	TGTGCCAGCAGTTATCCCGGGACATCAAGCAATCAGCCCCAGCATTTT
TRBV5-4	TRBJ1-1	TRBD1	.	CASSRTGGFTEAFF	TGTGCCAGCAGCAGGACAGGGGGCTTCACTGAAGCTTTCTTT
TRBV27	TRBJ2-7	TRBD2	.	CASSSGLATASYEQYF	TGTGCCAGCAGTTCGGGACTAGCTACTGCCTCCTACGAGCAGTACTTC
TRBV27	TRBJ2-3	.	once	CASRPGFTSTDTQYF	TGTGCCAGCAGACCAGGGTTTACTAGCACAGATACGCAGTATTTT
TRBV29-1	TRBJ2-7	TRBD2	.	CSAAWIAGGGEQYF	TGCAGCGCGGCCTGGATTGCGGGAGGAGGCGAGCAGTACTTC
TRBV4-2	TRBJ1-4	.	few	CASSQDAGFNEKLFF	TGTGCCAGCAGCCAAGATGCAGGGTTCAATGAAAAACTGTTTTTT
TRBV5-4	TRBJ1-3	TRBD1	few	CASSGGTAVGNTIYF	TGTGCCAGCAGCGGGGGGACAGCTGTTGGAAACACCATATATTTT
TRBV10-3	TRBJ1-2	.	.	CAISPGDGYTF	TGTGCCATCAGCCCGGGGGATGGCTACACCTTC
TRBV11-3	TRBJ2-7	TRBD1	.	CASSPGTGSSYEQYF	TGTGCCAGCAGCCCCGGGACAGGGAGCTCCTACGAGCAGTACTTC
TRBV6-5	TRBJ1-3	.	.	CASSSRGRVPGNTIYF	TGTGCCAGCAGTTCAAGAGGCAGGGTCCCTGGAAACACCATATATTTT
TRBV6-5	TRBJ1-1	.	.	CASSYETGNTEAFF	TGTGCCAGCAGTTACGAGACAGGGAACACTGAAGCTTTCTTT
TRBV3-1/TRBV3-2	TRBJ2-3	.	.	CASSQEGRRTQYF	TGTGCCAGCAGCCAAGAGGGCAGAAGAACGCAGTATTTT
TRBV5-1	TRBJ2-1	.	once	CASSPLANYNEQFF	TGCGCCAGCAGCCCCCTAGCGAATTACAATGAGCAGTTCTTC
TRBV5-1	TRBJ2-7	TRBD1	once	CASSLGGTGSYEQYF	TGCGCCAGCAGCTTGGGCGGGACAGGTTCCTACGAGCAGTACTTC
TRBV5-6	TRBJ2-3	TRBD1	.	CASSLGQGADTQYF	TGTGCCAGCAGCTTAGGGCAGGGGGCTGATACGCAGTATTTT
TRBV29-1	TRBJ2-7	TRBD2	.	CSVQRGGSYEQYF	TGCAGCGTCCAGCGGGGGGGCTCCTACGAGCAGTACTTC
TRBV3-1/TRBV3-2	TRBJ1-2	.	.	CASSQDRHRVYGYTF	TGTGCCAGCAGCCAAGATCGCCACAGAGTCTATGGCTACACCTTC
TRBV5-5	TRBJ2-3	.	.	CASRPRPTGSSATQYF	TGTGCCAGCAGACCGAGGCCGACAGGTAGTTCTGCTACGCAGTATTTT
TRBV28	TRBJ2-7	TRBD2	.	CASSLSGRSEQYF	TGTGCCAGCAGTTTAAGCGGGAGAAGCGAGCAGTACTTC
TRBV6-5	TRBJ1-3	.	once	CASVRTAISGNTIYF	TGTGCCAGCGTCCGGACAGCAATCTCTGGAAACACCATATATTTT
TRBV10-1	TRBJ1-4	TRBD1	.	CASSERTGDEKLFF	TGCGCCAGCAGTGAGAGGACAGGGGATGAAAAACTGTTTTTT
TRBV5-8	TRBJ1-2	TRBD1	once	CASSLGQGSYGYTF	TGTGCCAGCAGCTTGGGACAGGGAAGCTATGGCTACACCTTC
TRBV30	TRBJ1-2	.	.	CAWSAAPGWRGYTF	TGTGCCTGGAGTGCCGCCCCAGGGTGGCGTGGCTACACCTTC
TRBV6-5	TRBJ2-7	.	.	CASSLIEGGGASGQYF	TGTGCCAGCAGTTTGATTGAAGGGGGTGGCGCCTCGGGGCAGTACTTC
TRBV18	TRBJ1-6	.	.	CASSPQFNSPLHF	TGTGCCAGCTCACCGCAGTTTAATTCACCCCTCCACTTT
TRBV30	TRBJ2-7	.	.	CAGRDQSYEQYF	TGTGCCGGCCGGGATCAATCCTACGAGCAGTACTTC
TRBV5-8	TRBJ2-1	.	.	CASSLTGRSYNEQFF	TGTGCCAGCAGCTTGACAGGGCGCTCCTACAATGAGCAGTTCTTC
TRBV6-6	TRBJ1-5	TRBD1	.	CASSPSKGQGYQPQHF	TGTGCCAGCAGCCCCAGTAAGGGACAGGGGTATCAGCCCCAGCATTTT
TRBV28	TRBJ2-1	TRBD1	.	CASSWGDRVNEQFF	TGTGCCAGCAGTTGGGGGGACAGGGTGAATGAGCAGTTCTTC
TRBV27	TRBJ2-3	.	.	CASAAGNSPSTDTQYF	TGTGCCAGCGCCGCCGGGAACTCCCCAAGCACAGATACGCAGTATTTT
TRBV6-2/TRBV6-3	TRBJ2-1	TRBD1	.	CASSSTGESYNEQFF	TGTGCCAGCAGTTCGACAGGGGAGTCCTACAATGAGCAGTTCTTC
TRBV29-1	TRBJ1-2	TRBD1	.	CSVGEGGAGYTF	TGCAGCGTTGGTGAAGGGGGCGCGGGCTACACCTTC
TRBV7-2	TRBJ2-1	TRBD2	.	CASLLAGPGEQFF	TGTGCCAGCCTTCTAGCGGGTCCCGGTGAGCAGTTCTTC
TRBV25-1	TRBJ2-1	TRBD2	.	CASSEHSGGEYNEQFF	TGTGCCAGCAGTGAACATAGCGGGGGGGAGTACAATGAGCAGTTCTTC
TRBV5-1	TRBJ2-1	TRBD2	.	CASSLVGLAGGPDEQFF	TGCGCCAGCAGCTTGGTGGGACTAGCGGGAGGGCCCGATGAGCAGTTCTTC
TRBV18	TRBJ2-7	TRBD1	.	CASSPTGVGSYEQYF	TGTGCCAGCTCACCGACAGGGGTGGGTTCCTACGAGCAGTACTTC
TRBV5-8	TRBJ1-2	.	few	CASSLSGGQGYGYTF	TGTGCCAGCAGCTTGTCCGGGGGTCAGGGCTATGGCTACACCTTC
TRBV18	TRBJ2-3	TRBD1	.	CASSRDRGSTDTQYF	TGTGCCAGCTCACGGGACAGGGGGAGCACAGATACGCAGTATTTT
TRBV4-2	TRBJ2-3	TRBD1	.	CASSQGQGVTDTQYF	TGTGCCAGCAGCCAAGGACAGGGGGTAACAGATACGCAGTATTTT
TRBV5-1	TRBJ2-5	TRBD1	.	CASSPGTGASIQETQYF	TGCGCCAGCAGCCCCGGGACAGGGGCGTCGATTCAAGAGACCCAGTACTTC
TRBV5-1	TRBJ2-1	.	.	CASSLIGGTYSYNEQFF	TGCGCCAGCAGCTTGATTGGCGGGACCTACTCCTACAATGAGCAGTTCTTC
TRBV7-6	TRBJ2-3	TRBD2	.	CASSFRPRTSGRGTDTQYF	TGTGCCAGCAGCTTCCGACCTAGGACTAGCGGGAGGGGCACAGATACGCAGTATTTT